These 24 T cell receptor beta chains were sequenced from one sample in a study of CD8+ T cells in alopecia areata. Isolated RNA was reverse transcribed into cDNA used as the sequencing template. Using immunoSEQ multiplex PCR, the repertoire was profiled, and TCRdb retains in-frame clones only, with some absent. The table records roughly 76,000 clones, 29% of them present only once. The sample's treatment: oral pan-JAK inhibitor, 5-10 mg twice daily. The starting material was CD8+ T cells sorted from blood, obtained at week 4, from a patient treated with tofacitinib. These receptors were taken from a human donor with alopecia areata.

This clone appeared a single time. The same CDR3 is also encoded by other DNA sequences in this sample. This chain connects TRBV30 to TRBJ1-3; possible D gene TRBD1, 6 bases. The CDR3 length is 13 residues. Trimming cost V 5 bases and J 1 base, with 9 bases left between them. Germline CDR1 is GTSNPN and CDR2 is SVGIG (reference sequence). The CDR3, as DNA: TGTGCCTGGGGGGGCGGGTCTGGAAACACCATATATTTT. Translated, it gives CAWGGGSGNTIYF.

The chain joins TRBV20-1 to TRBJ2-7; D not resolved. V was shortened by 2 bases and J by 3 bases, with 5 bases between the two germline ends. CDR1 DFQATT and CDR2 SNEGSKA come from the germline V gene (reference sequence). CDR3 length: 11 amino acids. CDR3 protein: CSARLNYEQYF. For the CDR3, the DNA is TGCAGTGCTAGACTAAACTACGAGCAGTACTTC.

This clone came up a few times. The DNA for the CDR3 is TGCAGCGTTGTTTGGGGGGCCGACGAAGCTTTCTTT. This codes for CSVVWGADEAFF. The chain recombines TRBV29-1 with TRBJ1-1; D possibly corresponds to TRBD1 (6 bases). Trimming pared 4 bases from V and 8 bases from J, leaving 14 bases between. Germline V CDR1 and CDR2: SQVTM, ANQGSEA. This CDR3 has 12 amino acids.

The rearrangement joins TRBV5-7 to TRBJ2-2; D might be TRBD1 (5 bases). TRBV5-7 is assigned to the ORF class and has an uncertain function. Trimming shortened V by 5 bases and J by 0 bases, and 8 bases separated the two germline ends. The CDR3 has 14 residues. The CDR3 DNA is TGTGCCAGCAGTCGACAGCCGAACACCGGGGAGCTGTTTTTT. Translating gives CASSRQPNTGELFF.

This clone turned up a few times. The V gene is TRBV2, the J gene TRBJ1-1; D remains ambiguous. Germline CDR1 reads SNHLY; CDR2 reads FYNNEI. V was pared by 5 bases and J by 4 bases, with 11 bases between. The CDR3 contains 13 residues. CDR3 nucleotides: TGTGCCAGCAGTTCACCATCCCGCACTGAAGCTTTCTTT. Residues: CASSSPSRTEAFF. Using reference TRBV2 and TRBJ1-1 for the parts outside the CDR3, the full variable domain is EPEVTQTPSHQVTQMGQEVILRCVPISNHLYFYWYRQILGQKVEFLVSFYNNEISEKSEIFDDQFSVERPDGSNFTLKIRSTKLEDSAMYFCASSSPSRTEAFFGQGTRLTVV.

V and J are TRBV30 and TRBJ1-2, with 12 nucleotides matching TRBD1. The CDR3 runs to 18 residues. CDR1 is GTSNPN and CDR2 is SVGIG in the germline V gene (reference sequence). The V gene end was trimmed by 0 bases and the J gene end by 0 bases; junction bases not matched to a gene: 8. The CDR3 DNA is TGTGCCTGGAGTGTACCCCCGGGACAGGGGGCCCCTAACTATGGCTACACCTTC. Amino acid sequence: CAWSVPPGQGAPNYGYTF.

This rearrangement joins TRBV29-1 to TRBJ1-1; unclear D gene. Trimming took 4 bases from V and 7 from J, leaving 7 bases between them. In germline, CDR1 is SQVTM, CDR2 ANQGSEA. This CDR3 has 10 amino acids. The CDR3 nucleotides read TGCAGCGTTGGAGATTTTGAAGCTTTCTTT. It specifies CSVGDFEAFF.

This clone turned up a few times. The chain couples TRBV7-8 to TRBJ2-2; 7 positions agree with TRBD2. From germline, CDR1 is SGHVS and CDR2 FQNEAQ. The V segment lost 2 bases and the J segment 5 bases; nucleotides outside the gene matches: 8. There are 16 residues in the CDR3. The CDR3 loop reads CASSLMSSGLTGELFF. CDR3 in DNA: TGTGCCAGCAGCTTAATGAGTAGCGGGTTGACCGGGGAGCTGTTTTTT.

Only a few counts were recorded for this clone. The chain carries TRBV30 and TRBJ2-1; D is unresolved. CDR3 size: 13 residues. Germline V gives CDR1 GTSNPN, CDR2 SVGIG (reference sequence). The germline V and J ends were trimmed by 2 bases and 2 bases, with 7 bases remaining between them. CDR3 sequence (DNA): TGTGCCTGGAGTCTACCCCCCTACAATGAGCAGTTCTTC. Its protein is CAWSLPPYNEQFF.

The chain uses TRBV2 and TRBJ2-3; a possible D gene is TRBD2 (5 bases). Trimming took off 4 bases at V and 1 base at J, with 12 bases between the two ends. Germline V gene sequence: CDR1 SNHLY, CDR2 FYNNEI. This CDR3 region has 15 residues. The CDR3 DNA reads TGTGCCAGCAGTGCCGGGAAGGGCGGCACAGATACGCAGTATTTT. This sequence encodes CASSAGKGGTDTQYF.

The CDR3 nucleotides read TGTGCCAGCAGTTTCCCCGGTAGCGGGAGTGACTCCTACAATGAGCAGTTCTTC. Translation: CASSFPGSGSDSYNEQFF. The gene calls are TRBV28 and TRBJ2-1; 9 bases match TRBD2. From germline, CDR1 is MDHEN and CDR2 SYDVKM. Unmatched junction bases numbered 9, after V lost 3 bases and J lost 0 bases. CDR3 length: 18 amino acids. The full variable domain, rest sourced from reference TRBV28 and TRBJ2-1, is DVKVTQSSRYLVKRTGEKVFLECVQDMDHENMFWYRQDPGLGLRLIYFSYDVKMKEKGDIPEGYSVSREKKERFSLILESASTNQTSMYLCASSFPGSGSDSYNEQFFGPGTRLTVL.

The chain joins TRBV29-1 to TRBJ2-3; 12 bases are a match to TRBD2. V dropped 3 bases and J dropped 6; count of bases not matched to a gene: 7. The CDR3 loop spans 15 amino acids. The V gene's germline CDR1 is SQVTM and CDR2 ANQGSEA. The CDR3 DNA reads TGCAGCGTTGACGGACTAGCGGGAAATTTCGATACGCAGTATTTT. Translated: CSVDGLAGNFDTQYF.

This clone showed up just once. This chain uses TRBV7-6 with TRBJ2-7; D is unclear. V lost 4 bases to trimming and J lost 3 bases, with 7 bases between them. The CDR3 is 12 amino acids. Germline CDR1 SGHVS, CDR2 FNYEAQ. CDR3 protein: CASSSNSYEQYF. The CDR3 nucleotides read TGTGCCAGCAGCTCAAACAGCTACGAGCAGTACTTC.

The rearrangement uses TRBV19 and TRBJ1-1, with 8 bases that match TRBD1. The CDR3 spans 12 residues. Germline V gene lookup returns CDR1 LNHDA and CDR2 SQIVND (reference sequence). V was clipped by 5 bases and J by 6 bases; unmatched bases: 2. The CDR3 coding sequence is TGTGCCAGTAGTGACAGGGGTCCTGAAGCTTTCTTT. Translating gives CASSDRGPEAFF.

Only a few counts were recorded for this clone. The V call is TRBV4-1, the J call TRBJ2-7, with 7 bases matching TRBD2. Germline V gene lookup returns CDR1 MGHRA and CDR2 YSYEKL. V dropped 4 bases and J dropped 2; count of bases not matched to a gene: 20. This CDR3 contains 19 residues. Here the CDR3 DNA reads TGCGCCAGCAGCCCCGGGGAGGGGTCGGGAATAGCTACTACCTACGAGCAGTACTTC. Amino acids: CASSPGEGSGIATTYEQYF.

The chain links TRBV13 to TRBJ1-3; D gene unclear. V was trimmed by 4 bases and J by 0 bases, leaving 10 bases between them. The V gene's germline CDR1 is PRHDT and CDR2 FYEKMQ (reference sequence). The CDR3 extends over 15 amino acids. The CDR3 nucleotides read TGTGCCAGCAGCTCGGCGGCGGACTCTGGAAACACCATATATTTT. Residues: CASSSAADSGNTIYF.

The rearrangement joins TRBV4-3 to TRBJ2-1; TRBD1 matches 7 bases. Losses at the gene ends were 0 bases for V and 10 bases for J; bases not matched to a gene: 15. CDR1 and CDR2 (germline): LGHNA, YSLEER. The CDR3 loop spans 17 amino acids. The CDR3 reads CASSQEERTGAIWEQFF. DNA of the CDR3: TGCGCCAGCAGCCAAGAAGAAAGGACAGGCGCAATATGGGAGCAGTTCTTC.

This clone was recorded a few times. The chain uses TRBV7-9 and TRBJ2-5; D unclear. The V gene's germline CDR1 is SEHNR and CDR2 FQNEAQ (reference sequence). This CDR3 spans 14 amino acids. Trimming left V 4 bases short and J 1 base short, with 10 bases between. The CDR3 here is CASSSPTTQETQYF. The CDR3 DNA sequence: TGTGCCAGCAGCTCGCCGACCACCCAAGAGACCCAGTACTTC.

This clone has only a few counts. V gene TRBV30 combines with J gene TRBJ2-7; 11 positions agree with TRBD2. The V gene end was trimmed by 7 bases and the J gene end by 5 bases; junction bases not matched to a gene: 4. The CDR3 contains 12 residues. Germline-derived CDR1 and CDR2 are GTSNPN and SVGIG (reference sequence). This chain's CDR3 is CALRLAGNEQYF. DNA for the CDR3: TGTGCCTTAAGACTAGCGGGAAACGAGCAGTACTTC. The full variable domain, in which reference TRBV30 and TRBJ2-7 provide the parts outside the CDR3, is SQTIHQWPATLVQPVGSPLSLECTVEGTSNPNLYWYRQAAGRGLQLLFYSVGIGQISSEVPQNLSASRPQDRQFILSSKKLLLSDSGFYLCALRLAGNEQYFGPGTRLTVT.

CDR3 DNA sequence: TGTGCCAGCAGTAAACGCCAGAGCTCCTACGAGCAGTACTTC. Protein: CASSKRQSSYEQYF. The rearrangement uses TRBV6-1 and TRBJ2-7; no definite D call. CDR3 length: 14 residues. Trimming stripped 5 bases from V and 0 bases from J, with 11 bases between. Germline loops: CDR1 MNHNS, CDR2 SASEGT.

The chain joins TRBV27 to TRBJ1-1; no clear D. Trimming stripped 3 bases from V and 0 bases from J, with 5 bases between. Looked up from germline, CDR1 is MNHEY and CDR2 is SMNVEV (reference sequence). The CDR3 loop spans 13 amino acids. CDR3 amino acids: CASSFGMNTEAFF. Written as DNA, the CDR3 is TGTGCCAGCAGTTTTGGGATGAACACTGAAGCTTTCTTT.

The chain couples TRBV29-1 to TRBJ2-1; D possibly corresponds to TRBD2 (6 bases). Germline V gene lookup returns CDR1 SQVTM and CDR2 ANQGSEA. V gave up 1 base and J gave up 4 bases, with 17 bases separating them. The CDR3 loop spans 16 amino acids. The CDR3 region has the DNA TGCAGCGTTGAAGGAGCGGGCGGGCTTCATTACAATGAGCAGTTCTTC. Translation: CSVEGAGGLHYNEQFF.

This clone was picked up a small number of times. The chain links TRBV9 to TRBJ2-7, with D possibly matching TRBD1 (6 bases). This CDR3 has 15 amino acids. V lost 0 bases, J lost 3 bases, and 13 bases lay in between. The germline gives CDR1 SGDLS, CDR2 YYNGEE. The CDR3 nucleotides are TGTGCCAGCAGCGTAGATACAGGGAAGTTCTACGAGCAGTACTTC. Translated: CASSVDTGKFYEQYF.

The genes are TRBV6-5 and TRBJ1-2, with TRBD1 as a possible D gene (5 bases). Looked up from germline, CDR1 is MNHEY and CDR2 is SVGAGI. The germline V and J ends were trimmed by 6 bases and 7 bases, with 18 bases remaining between them. CDR3 length: 14 amino acids. The CDR3 nucleotides are TGTGCCAGCAGCCTCGGGCAGGGTGGTGGTGGCTACACCTTC. This encodes CASSLGQGGGGYTF.